This passage covers 5 T cell receptor beta chains from one sample sequenced in a study of shared clonotypes between healthy human individuals. This table comes from immunoSEQ multiplex PCR, and its TCRdb copy is limited to in-frame clones, with some not included. There are more than 2,000,000 clones in the sample; over 85% occur only once, and roughly 0.15% lies in the top ten. The sequenced material came from naive CD4+ T cells sorted from blood. Subset noted: CD45RA+ positively selected. The receptor source for this set is a man younger than 30 in good health.

The rearrangement uses TRBV19 and TRBJ2-1, with no clear D. This CDR3 is 14 amino acids long. Germline CDR1 reads LNHDA; CDR2 reads SQIVND (reference sequence). V lost 6 bases to trimming and J lost 6 bases, with 15 bases between them. The chain's CDR3 is CASSPPRFVNEQFF. The CDR3 nucleotides read TGTGCCAGTAGCCCCCCCCGGTTCGTCAATGAGCAGTTCTTC.

This clone has more than one count but fewer than ten. This sequence joins TRBV29-1 and TRBJ1-5; 10 nucleotides line up with TRBD1. The junction had 3 bases not matched to a gene; V was cut back by 3 bases and J by 1 base. Germline CDR1 is SQVTM and CDR2 is ANQGSEA. The CDR3 consists of 15 residues. CDR3 amino acids: CSVEVTGGSNQPQHF. The CDR3 nucleotides are TGCAGCGTTGAGGTGACAGGGGGCAGCAATCAGCCCCAGCATTTT.

The chain is built from TRBV5-4 and TRBJ2-6; weak D call: TRBD2 (6 bases). This CDR3 spans 17 amino acids. The germline V and J ends were trimmed by 5 bases and 0 bases, with 15 bases remaining between them. The germline V gene has CDR1 SGHNT and CDR2 YYREEE (reference sequence). The CDR3 DNA follows: TGTGCCAGCAGTTCGAGGGGAGGAATCTCTGGGGCCAACGTCCTGACTTTC. This codes for CASSSRGGISGANVLTF.

The chain couples TRBV28 to TRBJ1-2, with TRBD1 matching 9 bases. The V segment lost 6 bases and the J segment 3 bases; nucleotides outside the gene matches: 8. This CDR3 contains 15 residues. Germline V gives CDR1 MDHEN, CDR2 SYDVKM. This CDR3 is CASSPTGGAHYGYTF. The DNA for the CDR3 is TGTGCCAGCAGCCCAACAGGGGGCGCGCACTATGGCTACACCTTC.

The chain recombines TRBV4-3 with TRBJ2-2, with 11 bases that match TRBD2. CDR1 and CDR2 (germline): LGHNA, YSLEER. With 0 bases clipped from V and 6 bases from J, the junction kept 6 bases outside the gene matches. The CDR3 covers 17 residues. In DNA form, the CDR3 reads TGCGCCAGCAGCCAAGATCGGGGGACTAGCGGATCCGGGGAGCTGTTTTTT. Translated, it gives CASSQDRGTSGSGELFF.